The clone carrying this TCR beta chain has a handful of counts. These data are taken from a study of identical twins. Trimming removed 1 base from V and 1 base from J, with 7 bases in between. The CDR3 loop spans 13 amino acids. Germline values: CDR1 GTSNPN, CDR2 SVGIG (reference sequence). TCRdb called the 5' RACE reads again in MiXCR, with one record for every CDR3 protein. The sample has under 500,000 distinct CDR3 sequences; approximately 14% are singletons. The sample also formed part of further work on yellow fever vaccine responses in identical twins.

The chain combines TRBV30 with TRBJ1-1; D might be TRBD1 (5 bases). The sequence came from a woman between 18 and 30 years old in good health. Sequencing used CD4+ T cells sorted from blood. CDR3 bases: TGTGCCTGGAGTGGAGGACAGAACACTGAAGCTTTCTTT. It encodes CAWSGGQNTEAFF.